Listed below are T cell receptor beta chains from one sample, sequenced in a study of T cell responses to AZD1222 COVID-19 vaccine. Using immunoSEQ multiplex PCR, the repertoire was profiled, and TCRdb retains in-frame clones only, with some absent. The table has approximately 130,000 clones, 70% to 90% seen once; the top ten hold roughly a tenth. The sample was peripheral blood, taken 28 days after the second AZD1222 dose. The receptors stem from an adult who received the AZD1222 COVID-19 vaccine. Both conserved end residues are part of each CDR3. Each record gives: clone size, D gene, V gene, J gene, CDR3 protein, CDR3 DNA. D genes are given only for firm matches. A clone size is listed for some rows: how often the clone was seen (once, few, many), or a class if it is expanded.

>NA|TRBD1|TRBV7-8|TRBJ1-5
CASGRGQGANQPQHF
TGTGCCAGCGGCCGGGGACAGGGGGCCAATCAGCCCCAGCATTTT
>NA|NA|TRBV10-2|TRBJ1-5
CASSETHYNQPQHF
TGCGCCAGCAGTGAGACACACTACAATCAGCCCCAGCATTTT
>NA|NA|TRBV10-3|TRBJ2-1
CAISESYSGVSYNEQFF
TGTGCCATCAGTGAGTCGTATAGCGGAGTCTCCTACAATGAGCAGTTCTTC
>few|TRBD1|TRBV6-2/TRBV6-3|TRBJ1-5
CASSSNQGGSNQPQHF
TGTGCCAGCAGCTCTAATCAGGGGGGCTCCAATCAGCCCCAGCATTTT
>NA|NA|TRBV6-2/TRBV6-3|TRBJ1-2
CASSYSPRGTTNYGYTF
TGTGCCAGCAGTTACTCTCCGAGAGGGACTACTAACTATGGCTACACCTTC
>once|TRBD2|TRBV30|TRBJ2-1
CAWSFGGEHEQFF
TGTGCCTGGAGTTTCGGGGGGGAGCATGAGCAGTTCTTC
>NA|TRBD2|TRBV19|TRBJ2-1
CASSTGLAGVGEQFF
TGTGCCAGTAGTACGGGACTAGCGGGAGTTGGTGAGCAGTTCTTC
>NA|TRBD2|TRBV4-1|TRBJ2-1
CASRTSGGLSYNEQFF
TGCGCCAGCAGAACTAGCGGGGGGCTCTCCTACAATGAGCAGTTCTTC
>NA|NA|TRBV29-1|TRBJ1-5
CSVAQGPGNQPQHF
TGCAGCGTTGCCCAGGGGCCCGGCAATCAGCCCCAGCATTTT
>NA|NA|TRBV7-9|TRBJ2-2
CASSLGGREPGELFF
TGTGCCAGCAGCTTAGGGGGCCGGGAGCCCGGGGAGCTGTTTTTT
>NA|NA|TRBV19|TRBJ1-2
CASSTRAGGYTF
TGTGCCAGTAGTACACGGGCAGGCGGCTACACCTTC
>once|TRBD1|TRBV3-1/TRBV3-2|TRBJ1-2
CASSQGQLSLYTF
TGTGCCAGCAGCCAGGGACAGCTCAGTTTGTACACCTTC
>NA|NA|TRBV9|TRBJ1-3
CASSVGVSGNTIYF
TGTGCCAGCAGCGTAGGGGTCTCTGGAAACACCATATATTTT
>once|TRBD1|TRBV27|TRBJ1-5
CASSPLGGQGARSNQPQHF
TGTGCCAGCAGTCCCCTGGGCGGACAGGGGGCGAGGAGCAATCAGCCCCAGCATTTT
>NA|NA|TRBV9|TRBJ1-3
CASSVQGSGNTIYF
TGTGCCAGCAGCGTTCAGGGCTCTGGAAACACCATATATTTT
>NA|NA|TRBV7-9|TRBJ1-1
CASSYLSTEAFF
TGTGCCAGCAGCTACCTAAGCACTGAAGCTTTCTTT
>NA|NA|TRBV7-2|TRBJ2-7
CASSLTTSYEQYF
TGTGCCAGCAGCTTAACAACGTCCTACGAGCAGTACTTC
>few|NA|TRBV7-2|TRBJ1-1
CASSLGVWGSTEAFF
TGTGCCAGCAGCTTAGGAGTCTGGGGGAGCACTGAAGCTTTCTTT
>few|NA|TRBV5-1|TRBJ1-2
CASSLRSAYGYTF
TGCGCCAGCAGCTTGCGGTCGGCCTATGGCTACACCTTC
>NA|NA|TRBV11-1|TRBJ1-5
CASSPRDGNQPQHF
TGTGCCAGCAGCCCCCGGGACGGCAATCAGCCCCAGCATTTT
>NA|NA|TRBV18|TRBJ1-1
CASSPQPTENTEAFF
TGTGCCAGCTCACCCCAGCCGACAGAGAACACTGAAGCTTTCTTT
>NA|TRBD2|TRBV4-3|TRBJ2-5
CASSQDDSGGLPETQYF
TGCGCCAGCAGCCAAGATGATAGCGGGGGCCTCCCGGAGACCCAGTACTTC
>NA|NA|TRBV7-9|TRBJ2-2
CASGTPNTGELFF
TGTGCCAGCGGGACACCCAACACCGGGGAGCTGTTTTTT
>NA|NA|TRBV25-1|TRBJ1-2
CATSDPAGARFGYTF
TGTGCCACCAGTGACCCGGCAGGGGCAAGGTTTGGCTACACCTTC
>NA|NA|TRBV30|TRBJ1-1
CAWSVDEAFF
TGTGCCTGGAGTGTGGATGAAGCTTTCTTT
>NA|TRBD1|TRBV30|TRBJ1-6
CAWSRQGSSYNSPLHF
TGTGCCTGGAGTAGACAGGGGAGCTCCTATAATTCACCCCTCCACTTT
>once|TRBD1|TRBV5-6|TRBJ1-1
CASSSSGGRTEAFF
TGTGCCAGCAGCTCTTCAGGGGGCCGGACTGAAGCTTTCTTT
>NA|TRBD2|TRBV10-2|TRBJ2-1
CASSVGTSGGEQFF
TGCGCCAGCAGTGTTGGGACTAGCGGGGGTGAGCAGTTCTTC
>once|NA|TRBV18|TRBJ2-1
CASSPPGTPSSDEQFF
TGTGCCAGCTCACCACCGGGAACCCCCAGTAGCGATGAGCAGTTCTTC
>once|TRBD1|TRBV6-6|TRBJ1-2
CASRDRGGGIYGYTF
TGTGCCAGCAGAGACAGGGGCGGGGGGATTTATGGCTACACCTTC
>NA|NA|TRBV5-1|TRBJ2-1
CASSLVAGSYNEQFF
TGCGCCAGCAGCTTGGTGGCGGGTTCCTACAATGAGCAGTTCTTC
>NA|TRBD1|TRBV12-3/TRBV12-4|TRBJ1-1
CASDRVGRTEAFF
TGTGCCAGCGACAGGGTCGGTAGAACTGAAGCTTTCTTT
>NA|NA|TRBV6-5|TRBJ2-7
CASRLQESLSYEQYF
TGTGCCAGCAGGTTACAGGAGAGCTTAAGTTACGAGCAGTACTTC
>NA|TRBD1|TRBV2|TRBJ1-5
CASSLGQAQHF
TGTGCCAGCAGCCTAGGACAGGCCCAGCATTTT
>NA|NA|TRBV5-1|TRBJ1-1
CASSSGIMNTEAFF
TGCGCCAGCAGCTCCGGCATAATGAACACTGAAGCTTTCTTT
>NA|NA|TRBV6-1|TRBJ1-2
CASSEVSDYGYTF
TGTGCCAGCAGTGAAGTGTCAGACTATGGCTACACCTTC
>NA|TRBD1|TRBV27|TRBJ2-1
CASSLDRYNEQFF
TGTGCCAGCAGCCTGGACAGGTACAATGAGCAGTTCTTC
>NA|TRBD2|TRBV27|TRBJ2-1
CASRTTSGKNYNEQFF
TGTGCCAGCAGAACAACTAGCGGGAAGAACTACAATGAGCAGTTCTTC
>NA|TRBD2|TRBV5-1|TRBJ2-6
CASSQGLAGALSGANVLTF
TGCGCCAGCAGCCAAGGACTAGCGGGAGCTCTCTCTGGGGCCAACGTCCTGACTTTC
>NA|TRBD1|TRBV7-9|TRBJ1-2
CASSLSGQGDTF
TGTGCCAGCAGCTTATCAGGACAGGGGGACACCTTC
>NA|NA|TRBV12-3/TRBV12-4|TRBJ1-5
CASSFFISQPQHF
TGTGCCAGCAGTTTTTTCATCAGTCAGCCCCAGCATTTT
>NA|NA|TRBV20-1|TRBJ2-3
CSASAGGTDTQYF
TGCAGTGCTAGTGCCGGGGGCACAGATACGCAGTATTTT
>NA|NA|TRBV9|TRBJ1-2
CASTNRWGGNYGYTF
TGTGCCAGCACGAACCGTTGGGGAGGCAACTATGGCTACACCTTC
>NA|NA|TRBV18|TRBJ1-5
CASSPSPDQPQHF
TGTGCCAGCTCACCAAGCCCCGATCAGCCCCAGCATTTT
>once|NA|TRBV12-3/TRBV12-4|TRBJ1-1
CASSLNRDTEAFF
TGTGCCAGCAGTTTGAACAGGGACACTGAAGCTTTCTTT